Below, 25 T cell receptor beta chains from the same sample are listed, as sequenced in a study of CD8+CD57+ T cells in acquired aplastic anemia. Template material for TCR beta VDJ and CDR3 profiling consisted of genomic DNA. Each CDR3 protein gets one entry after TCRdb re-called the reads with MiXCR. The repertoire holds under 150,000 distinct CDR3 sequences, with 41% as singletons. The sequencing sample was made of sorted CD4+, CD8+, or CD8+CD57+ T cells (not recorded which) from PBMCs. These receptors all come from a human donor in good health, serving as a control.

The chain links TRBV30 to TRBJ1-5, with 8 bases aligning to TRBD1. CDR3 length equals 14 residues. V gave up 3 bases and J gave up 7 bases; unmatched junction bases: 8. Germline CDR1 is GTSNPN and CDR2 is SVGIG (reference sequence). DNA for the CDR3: TGTGCCTGGAGCCAGGGGGCGGTGACCCAGCCCCAGCATTTT. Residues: CAWSQGAVTQPQHF.

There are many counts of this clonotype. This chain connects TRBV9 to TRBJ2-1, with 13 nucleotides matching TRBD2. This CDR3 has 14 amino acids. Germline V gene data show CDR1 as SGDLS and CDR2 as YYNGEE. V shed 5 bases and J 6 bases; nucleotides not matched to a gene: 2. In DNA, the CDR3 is TGTGCCAGCAGTACTAGCGGGAGGGGCAATGAGCAGTTCTTC. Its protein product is CASSTSGRGNEQFF.

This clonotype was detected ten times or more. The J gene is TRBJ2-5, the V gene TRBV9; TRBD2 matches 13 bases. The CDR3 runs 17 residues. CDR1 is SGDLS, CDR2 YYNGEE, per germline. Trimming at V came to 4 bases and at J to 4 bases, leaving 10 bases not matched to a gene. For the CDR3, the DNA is TGTGCCAGCAGCTCTCGGACTAGCGGGGGCGTAGGAGAGACCCAGTACTTC. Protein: CASSSRTSGGVGETQYF.

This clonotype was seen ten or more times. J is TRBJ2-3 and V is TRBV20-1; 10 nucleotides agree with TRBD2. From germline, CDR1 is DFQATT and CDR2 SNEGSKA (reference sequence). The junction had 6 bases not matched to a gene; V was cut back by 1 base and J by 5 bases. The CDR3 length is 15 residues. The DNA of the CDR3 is TGCAGTGCTAGAGGGGCTAGCGGGAGACAAGATACGCAGTATTTT. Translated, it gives CSARGASGRQDTQYF.

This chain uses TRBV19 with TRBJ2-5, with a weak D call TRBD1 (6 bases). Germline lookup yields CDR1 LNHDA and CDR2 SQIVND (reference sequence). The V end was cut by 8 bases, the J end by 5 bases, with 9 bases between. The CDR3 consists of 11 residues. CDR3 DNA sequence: TGTGCCAGTCGCCAGGGGGAGACCCAGTACTTC. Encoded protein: CASRQGETQYF.

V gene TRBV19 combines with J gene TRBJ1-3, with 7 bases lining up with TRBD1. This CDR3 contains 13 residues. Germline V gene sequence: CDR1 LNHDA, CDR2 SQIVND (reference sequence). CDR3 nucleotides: TGTGCTAGGGAGGGGGCGCCTGGAAACACCATATATTTT. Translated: CAREGAPGNTIYF.

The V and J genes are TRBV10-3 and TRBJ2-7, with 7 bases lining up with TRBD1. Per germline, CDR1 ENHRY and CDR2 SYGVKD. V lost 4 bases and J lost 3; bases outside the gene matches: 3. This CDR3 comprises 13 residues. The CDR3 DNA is TGTGCCATCAGTGGTCAGGGGGACTACGAGCAGTACTTC. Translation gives CAISGQGDYEQYF.

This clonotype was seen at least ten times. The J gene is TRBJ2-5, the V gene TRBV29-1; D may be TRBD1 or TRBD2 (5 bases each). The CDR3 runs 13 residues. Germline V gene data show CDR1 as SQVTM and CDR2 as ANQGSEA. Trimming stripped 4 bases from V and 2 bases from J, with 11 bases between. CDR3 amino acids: CSVVGAGQETQYF. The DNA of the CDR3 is TGCAGCGTTGTCGGGGCAGGGCAAGAGACCCAGTACTTC.

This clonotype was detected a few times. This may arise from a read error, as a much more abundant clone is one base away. The CDR3 here is CASSHVQSRELLF. In DNA form, the CDR3 reads TGTGCCAGCAGCCATGTACAGAGTCGGGAGCTGCTTTTT. The chain recombines TRBV4-2 with TRBJ2-2; perhaps TRBD2 as D (6 bases). This CDR3 has 13 amino acids. Germline CDR1 LGHNA, CDR2 YNFKEQ.

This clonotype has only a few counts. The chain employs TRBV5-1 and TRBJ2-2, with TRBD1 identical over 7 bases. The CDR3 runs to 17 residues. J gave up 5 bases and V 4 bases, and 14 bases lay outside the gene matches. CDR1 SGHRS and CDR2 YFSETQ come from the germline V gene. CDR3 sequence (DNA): TGCGCCAGCAGCCGCTTAGCCGGGACAGCTAAGACCGGGGAGCTGTTTTTT. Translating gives CASSRLAGTAKTGELFF.

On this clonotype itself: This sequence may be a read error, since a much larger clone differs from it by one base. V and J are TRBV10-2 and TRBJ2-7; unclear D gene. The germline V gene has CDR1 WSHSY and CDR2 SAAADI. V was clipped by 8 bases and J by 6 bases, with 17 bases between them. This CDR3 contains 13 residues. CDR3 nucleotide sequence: TGCGCCAGCGGTGCCGGTCGTGGCGGCGAGCAGTACTTC. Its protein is CASGAGRGGEQYF.

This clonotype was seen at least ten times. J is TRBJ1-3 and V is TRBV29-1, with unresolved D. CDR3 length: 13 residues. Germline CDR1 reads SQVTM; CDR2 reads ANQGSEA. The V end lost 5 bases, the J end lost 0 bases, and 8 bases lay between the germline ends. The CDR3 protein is CSVSKTSGNTIYF. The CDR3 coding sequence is TGCAGCGTTTCCAAGACCTCTGGAAACACCATATATTTT.

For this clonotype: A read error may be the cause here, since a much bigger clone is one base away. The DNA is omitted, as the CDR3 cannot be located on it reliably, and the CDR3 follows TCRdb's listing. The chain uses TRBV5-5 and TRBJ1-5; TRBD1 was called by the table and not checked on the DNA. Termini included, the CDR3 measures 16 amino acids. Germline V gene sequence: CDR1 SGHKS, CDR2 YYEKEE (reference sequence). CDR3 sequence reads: CASSVGEGALSQPRHF.

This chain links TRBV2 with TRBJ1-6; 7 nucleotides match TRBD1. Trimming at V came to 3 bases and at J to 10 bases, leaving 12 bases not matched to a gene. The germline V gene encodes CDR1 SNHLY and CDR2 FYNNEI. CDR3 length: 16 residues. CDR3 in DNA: TGTGCCAGCAGTGACCGGACAGGACTCCCTGGGTCACCCCTCCACTTT. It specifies CASSDRTGLPGSPLHF.

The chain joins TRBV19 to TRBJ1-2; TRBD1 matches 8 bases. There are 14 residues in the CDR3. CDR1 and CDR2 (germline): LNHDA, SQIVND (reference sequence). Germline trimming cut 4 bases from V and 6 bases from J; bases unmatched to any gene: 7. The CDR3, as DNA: TGTGCCAGTAGTACAATCGGACAGGGACATGGCTACACCTTC. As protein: CASSTIGQGHGYTF. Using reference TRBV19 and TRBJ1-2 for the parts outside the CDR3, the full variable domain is DGGITQSPKYLFRKEGQNVTLSCEQNLNHDAMYWYRQDPGQGLRLIYYSQIVNDFQKGDIAEGYSVSREKKESFPLTVTSAQKNPTAFYLCASSTIGQGHGYTFGSGTRLTVV.

CDR3 residues: CASSPLWGANGELFF. For the CDR3, the DNA is TGTGCCAGCAGCCCCCTTTGGGGGGCGAACGGGGAGCTGTTTTTT. The J gene is TRBJ2-2, the V gene TRBV3-1; D could derive from TRBD1 or TRBD2 (6 bases each). Trimming shortened V by 4 bases and J by 7 bases, and 16 bases separated the two germline ends. This CDR3 comprises 15 residues. Germline lookup yields CDR1 LGHDT and CDR2 YNNKEL (reference sequence). Filled out from reference TRBV3-1 and TRBJ2-2, the complete variable domain reads DTAVSQTPKYLVTQMGNDKSIKCEQNLGHDTMYWYKQDSKKFLKIMFSYNNKELIINETVPNRFSPKSPDKAHLNLHINSLELGDSAVYFCASSPLWGANGELFFGEGSRLTVL.

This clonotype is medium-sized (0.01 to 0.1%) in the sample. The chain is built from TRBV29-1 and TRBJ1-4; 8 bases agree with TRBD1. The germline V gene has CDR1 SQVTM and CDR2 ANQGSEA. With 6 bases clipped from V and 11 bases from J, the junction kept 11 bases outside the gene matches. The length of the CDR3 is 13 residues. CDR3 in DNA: TGCAGCGTCGGGGGACAGGTGGAGGGGAAACTGTTTTTT. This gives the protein CSVGGQVEGKLFF.

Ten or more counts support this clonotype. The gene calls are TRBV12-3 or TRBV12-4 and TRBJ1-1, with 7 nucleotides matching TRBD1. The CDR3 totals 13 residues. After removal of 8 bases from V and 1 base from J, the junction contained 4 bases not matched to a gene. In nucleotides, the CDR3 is TGTGCCAGCTGCCGGGACAGGAACACTGAAGCTTTCTTT. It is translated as CASCRDRNTEAFF.

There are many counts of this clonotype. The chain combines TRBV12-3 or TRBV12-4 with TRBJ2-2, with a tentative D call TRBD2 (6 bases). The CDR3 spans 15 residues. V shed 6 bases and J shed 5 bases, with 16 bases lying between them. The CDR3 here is CASRPRETGTGELFF. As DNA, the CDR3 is TGTGCCAGCAGGCCCCGGGAGACGGGAACCGGGGAGCTGTTTTTT.

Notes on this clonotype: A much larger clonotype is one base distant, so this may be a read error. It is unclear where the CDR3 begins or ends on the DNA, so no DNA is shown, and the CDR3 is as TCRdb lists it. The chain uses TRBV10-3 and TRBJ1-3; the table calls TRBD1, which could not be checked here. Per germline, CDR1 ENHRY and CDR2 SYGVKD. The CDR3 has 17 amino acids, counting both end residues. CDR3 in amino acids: CAISTSGGGAFGNTIYF.

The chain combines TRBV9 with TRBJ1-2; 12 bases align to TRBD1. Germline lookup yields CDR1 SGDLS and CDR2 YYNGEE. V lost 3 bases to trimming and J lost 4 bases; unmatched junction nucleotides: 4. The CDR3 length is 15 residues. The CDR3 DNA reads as TGTGCCAGCAGCGCCGGGACAGGGGGCGGCTATGGCTACACCTTC. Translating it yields CASSAGTGGGYGYTF.

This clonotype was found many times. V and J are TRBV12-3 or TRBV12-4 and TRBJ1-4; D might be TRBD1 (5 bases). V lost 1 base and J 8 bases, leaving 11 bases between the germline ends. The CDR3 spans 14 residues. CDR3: CASSLGGSGEKLFF. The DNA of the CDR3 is TGTGCCAGCAGTTTAGGAGGGTCAGGGGAAAAACTGTTTTTT.

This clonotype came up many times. CDR3 DNA sequence: TGTGCCAGCTCGGGACTACGGGTGGAAGAGACCCAGTACTTC. This encodes CASSGLRVEETQYF. V gene TRBV2 combines with J gene TRBJ2-5, with 7 bases lining up with TRBD2. The trim removed 8 bases at V and 3 bases at J, leaving 9 bases unmatched. The CDR3 runs 14 residues. The germline V gene has CDR1 SNHLY and CDR2 FYNNEI.

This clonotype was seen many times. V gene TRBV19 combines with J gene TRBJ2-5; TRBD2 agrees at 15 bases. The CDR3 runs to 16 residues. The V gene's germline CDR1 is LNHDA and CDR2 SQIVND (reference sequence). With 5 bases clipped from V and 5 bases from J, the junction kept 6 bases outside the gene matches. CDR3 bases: TGTGCCAGTAGTCTGGGGACTAGCGGGAGGAGGGAGACCCAGTACTTC. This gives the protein CASSLGTSGRRETQYF.

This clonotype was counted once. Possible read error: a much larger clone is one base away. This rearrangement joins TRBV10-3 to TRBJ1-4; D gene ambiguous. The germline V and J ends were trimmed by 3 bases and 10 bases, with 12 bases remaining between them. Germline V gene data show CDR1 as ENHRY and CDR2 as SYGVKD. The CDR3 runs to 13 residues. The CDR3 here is CAISDGPGGKLFF. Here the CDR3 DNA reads TGTGCCATCAGTGACGGGCCCGGTGGAAAACTGTTTTTT.